The clone carrying this TCR beta chain occurred many times. MiXCR, run by TCRdb on the 5' RACE reads, gives a single entry per CDR3 protein. The sample holds some 180,000 distinct CDR3 sequences, roughly 20% seen once. The sample belongs to a study of T-cell memory formation after mild COVID-19. The sequence came from a man aged 18 to 29 who had mild COVID-19 (a few samples of this study predate the infection). Cell type and time point are not known. Material: PBMCs or a T cell subset sorted from them (not recorded which).

The CDR3 reads CASSLRLGALSTDTQYF. The CDR3 bases are TGTGCCAGCAGCTTGCGGCTTGGCGCCCTCAGCACAGATACGCAGTATTTT. The rearrangement links TRBV5-5 to TRBJ2-3, with D hard to call. Germline V gives CDR1 SGHKS, CDR2 YYEKEE (reference sequence). CDR3 length: 17 residues. V was trimmed by 1 base and J by 0 bases, leaving 15 bases between them.